These T cell receptor beta chains were read from a single sample in a study of blood T cell repertoires in COVID-19. The protocol was immunoSEQ multiplex PCR, while the TCRdb copy is restricted to in-frame clones and leaves out a portion. The table lists fewer than 600,000 clones, nearly 90% of them singletons. The sample consisted of peripheral blood. The origin of the receptors is a man between 18 and 35 years old with COVID-19, enrolled during active disease. Each CDR3 is given with its conserved first and last residue. Fields, in order: V gene, J gene, clone size, D gene, CDR3 DNA, CDR3 protein. A D gene is named only where the DNA matches it firmly. Not all rows give a size; the values are once, few, many and, for expanded clones, a class.

TRBV14,TRBJ2-5,-,TRBD2,TGTGCCAGCAGCCGTGGGATGTTAGCGGGGGGGCAAGAGACCCAGTACTTC,CASSRGMLAGGQETQYF
TRBV7-2,TRBJ2-1,-,TRBD1,TGTGCCAGCAGCTTACAGGGGCAGGGGGCGCGACGGGAGCAGTTCTTC,CASSLQGQGARREQFF
TRBV11-2,TRBJ2-1,-,-,TGTGCCAGCAGCCCGTATTGGGACAAGATAAATGAGCAGTTCTTC,CASSPYWDKINEQFF
TRBV5-4,TRBJ2-1,-,TRBD2,TGTGCCAGCAGCCAGACTAGCGGGGGGTACAATGAGCAGTTCTTC,CASSQTSGGYNEQFF
TRBV3-1/TRBV3-2,TRBJ1-1,-,-,TGTGCCAGCAGCCCACTAGACAGGTTGAACACTGAAGCTTTCTTT,CASSPLDRLNTEAFF
TRBV5-8,TRBJ2-7,-,TRBD1,TGTGCCAGCAGCCCAAGGGACAGTCTAACCTACGAGCAGTACTTC,CASSPRDSLTYEQYF
TRBV6-6,TRBJ1-2,-,-,TGTGCCAGCAGTTACGGAGGGAGGGCCGGTAATTTTGTGGACACCTTC,CASSYGGRAGNFVDTF
TRBV7-6,TRBJ2-2,few,-,TGTGCCAGCAGGAAGCGTACCGGGGAGCTGTTTTTT,CASRKRTGELFF
TRBV5-6,TRBJ2-5,-,-,TGTGCCAGCAGGGGATCGAGGGACTACCAAGAGACCCAGTACTTC,CASRGSRDYQETQYF
TRBV6-5,TRBJ2-7,-,-,TGTGCCAGCAGTTACTCGAGGGGGAGACACGAGCAGTACTTC,CASSYSRGRHEQYF
TRBV12-3/TRBV12-4,TRBJ1-1,-,-,TGTGCCAGCAGTCCCTCGGGGGGTGAAGCTTTCTTT,CASSPSGGEAFF
TRBV5-6,TRBJ1-1,-,-,TGTGCCAGCAGCTTGTGGGGGCTGGGCACTGAAGCTTTCTTT,CASSLWGLGTEAFF
TRBV11-2,TRBJ2-7,-,-,TGTGCCAGCAGCTTAGTTGCGGGTCACGAGCAGTACTTC,CASSLVAGHEQYF
TRBV2,TRBJ2-5,-,TRBD2,TGTGCCAGCAGTCGGACTAGCGGGGGGGCCGGAGAGACCCAGTACTTC,CASSRTSGGAGETQYF
TRBV11-2,TRBJ2-1,-,TRBD1,TGTGCCAGCAGCGAGGACAGGGGACGGCCGCAGTTCTTC,CASSEDRGRPQFF
TRBV19,TRBJ1-1,-,-,TGTGCCAGTAGGAATACAGGTGTCACTGAAGCTTTCTTT,CASRNTGVTEAFF
TRBV18,TRBJ2-3,-,-,TGTGCCAGCTCACCCACTAGCAACACAGATACGCAGTATTTT,CASSPTSNTDTQYF
TRBV9,TRBJ2-7,-,TRBD1,TGTGCCAGCAGCGTTTCCGGGACAGGTTTCTACGAGCAGTACTTC,CASSVSGTGFYEQYF
TRBV5-1,TRBJ2-2,-,TRBD2,TGCGCCAGCAGCTCCATAGCGGGAGGCCTGACCACCGAAGCCGGGGAGCTGTTTTTT,CASSSIAGGLTTEAGELFF
TRBV7-8,TRBJ2-2,-,-,TGTGCCAGCAGCTTGGTAATGTGGCAGACCGGGGAGCTGTTTTTT,CASSLVMWQTGELFF
TRBV27,TRBJ2-3,-,TRBD2,TGTGCCAGCAGTCCCCAGGGACTAGTGGTAGATACGCAGTATTTT,CASSPQGLVVDTQYF
TRBV19,TRBJ2-7,-,TRBD2,TGTGCCAGTAGTCCCCAGGGGGGGCGGACTAGCGGGGGGTACGAGCAGTACTTC,CASSPQGGRTSGGYEQYF
TRBV13,TRBJ2-5,-,-,TGTGCCAGCAGCTCCCGGACAAAATCAGGCCAAGAGACCCAGTACTTC,CASSSRTKSGQETQYF
TRBV10-3,TRBJ2-3,few,-,TGTGCCATCAGTGAGTCTGGGGGGTTGAGCACAGATACGCAGTATTTT,CAISESGGLSTDTQYF
TRBV5-1,TRBJ2-2,-,-,TGCGCCAGCAGCTTGGATCGGGGAAACACCGGGGAGCTGTTTTTT,CASSLDRGNTGELFF
TRBV19,TRBJ1-6,-,-,TGTGCCAGTAGTATCGGGGTCGATAATTCACCCCTCCACTTT,CASSIGVDNSPLHF
TRBV7-9,TRBJ2-7,-,-,TGTGCCAGCAGCTTTTTTGAGGCCCCCTCCTACGAGCAGTACTTC,CASSFFEAPSYEQYF
TRBV3-1/TRBV3-2,TRBJ2-3,once,-,TGTGCCAGCAGCCAATCATGGGCCTCAGGCACAGATACGCAGTATTTT,CASSQSWASGTDTQYF
TRBV18,TRBJ2-3,-,TRBD1,TGTGCCAGCTCACCTAATAGACAGGGGACAGCAGATACGCAGTATTTT,CASSPNRQGTADTQYF
TRBV29-1,TRBJ2-5,-,TRBD2,TGCGTTGGACTAGAGGAGACCCAGTACTTC,CVGLEETQYF
TRBV1,TRBJ2-7,-,-,TGCACCAGCAGGGACTTTCACTCCTACGAGCAGTACTTC,CTSRDFHSYEQYF
TRBV28,TRBJ2-7,-,TRBD2,TGTGCCAGCAGTCCACCGACCCCAAGCGGGAGGGTCGAGCAGTACTTC,CASSPPTPSGRVEQYF
TRBV7-9,TRBJ2-4,-,TRBD1,TGTGCCAGCAGCCGGACAGGGGTAATCAACATTCAGTACTTC,CASSRTGVINIQYF
TRBV5-1,TRBJ1-2,-,TRBD1,TGCGCCAGCAGCATAGGACAGGGGCAAGGTGGCTACACCTTC,CASSIGQGQGGYTF
TRBV3-1/TRBV3-2,TRBJ2-2,-,-,TGTGCCAGCAGCCAAGGAATAGCAGCCGGGGAGCTGTTTTTT,CASSQGIAAGELFF
TRBV27,TRBJ2-2,-,-,TGTGCCAGCAGTTGGCGGGTTAACACCGGGGAGCTGTTTTTT,CASSWRVNTGELFF
TRBV14,TRBJ2-2,-,TRBD1,TGTGCCAGCAGCCCAAGGACAGGGGGGACCGGGGAGCTGTTTTTT,CASSPRTGGTGELFF
TRBV27,TRBJ1-1,once,TRBD1,TGTGCCAGCAGTTTGGGACAGGGGTCTGGAGCTTTCTTT,CASSLGQGSGAFF
TRBV7-9,TRBJ2-1,-,TRBD2,TGTGCCAGCAGCCTTACGTCCCGGGACTACAACAATGAGCAGTTCTTC,CASSLTSRDYNNEQFF
TRBV6-1,TRBJ1-1,-,TRBD1,TGTGCCAGCAGTGAAGCCCTGACAGGGGTGAACACTGAAGCTTTCTTT,CASSEALTGVNTEAFF
TRBV5-1,TRBJ2-5,-,TRBD2,TGCGCCAGCAGCATGGGACTAGCGGGCCAAGAGACCCAGTACTTC,CASSMGLAGQETQYF
TRBV3-1/TRBV3-2,TRBJ2-5,-,TRBD1,TGTGCCAGCAGCCAAGAAACGAGGGGGCTATCCCAGTACTTC,CASSQETRGLSQYF
TRBV7-2,TRBJ1-6,few,-,TGTGCCAGCAGCTCACAGGGACACGATAATTCACCCCTCCACTTT,CASSSQGHDNSPLHF
TRBV5-1,TRBJ2-1,-,-,TGCGCCAGCAGCCGAGACGGGACATACCCCAATGAGCAGTTCTTC,CASSRDGTYPNEQFF
TRBV27,TRBJ2-1,once,-,TGTGCCAGCAGTAACCGCCAGCGGGAGCAGTTCTTC,CASSNRQREQFF
TRBV10-1,TRBJ2-1,-,TRBD2,TGCGCCAGCAGGGCTAGCGGGAGCTATGAGCAGTTCTTC,CASRASGSYEQFF
TRBV14,TRBJ2-3,-,TRBD2,TGTGCCAGCAGCCCCGGGACTAGCGGGAGATCAGATACGCAGTATTTT,CASSPGTSGRSDTQYF
TRBV7-9,TRBJ2-1,-,TRBD1,TGTGCCAGCAGCTCCCGGGACAGGGGGGATTATGAGCAGTTCTTC,CASSSRDRGDYEQFF